This T cell receptor beta chain is drawn from a study of cytomegalovirus exposure and HLA in healthy donors. Researchers ran the PCR with 60 Vbeta and 13 Jbeta primers. TCRdb's copy holds only in-frame clones and misses some; the assay was immunoSEQ multiplex PCR. The data show around 150,000 clones, around 78% seen once. The CDR3 extends over 14 amino acids. CDR1 and CDR2 (germline): SGHKS, YYEKEE (reference sequence). V lost 2 bases and J lost 8; bases outside the gene matches: 8. This clone was found a few times. What it recognizes is unknown. Findings of the study overall: Analysis performed later showed TCR beta chains linked to HLA being more clonally expanded than equally common others. Earlier analysis found most TCR beta V segments productive about 87% or about 30% of the time.

Sequenced input: PBMCs. The sequence derives from a male donor in good health and CMV-seronegative. The genes are TRBV5-5 and TRBJ1-1; 8 positions agree with TRBD1. This chain's CDR3 is CASSLRAGGWEAFF. The CDR3 region has the DNA TGTGCCAGCAGCTTACGGGCAGGGGGCTGGGAAGCTTTCTTT. The complete variable domain, with remaining parts taken from reference TRBV5-5 and TRBJ1-1, reads DAGVTQSPTHLIKTRGQQVTLRCSPISGHKSVSWYQQVLGQGPQFIFQYYEKEERGRGNFPDRFSARQFPNYSSELNVNALLLGDSALYLCASSLRAGGWEAFFGQGTRLTVV.